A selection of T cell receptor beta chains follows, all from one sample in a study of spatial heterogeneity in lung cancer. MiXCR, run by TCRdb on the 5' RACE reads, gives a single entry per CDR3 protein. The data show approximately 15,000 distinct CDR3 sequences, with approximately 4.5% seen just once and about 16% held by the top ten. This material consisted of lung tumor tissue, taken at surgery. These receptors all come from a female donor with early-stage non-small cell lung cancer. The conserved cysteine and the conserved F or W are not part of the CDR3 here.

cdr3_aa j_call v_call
ATSRDWKGQPLGPLNTEAF TRBJ1-1 TRBV15
SANSPGQKYEQY TRBJ2-7 TRBV20-1
ASRGTASFSPLH TRBJ1-6 TRBV7-2
ASSRPGQGAEQY TRBJ2-7 TRBV7-6
ASTQRGGTDTQY TRBJ2-3 TRBV12-3/TRBV12-4
ASSQVLGKDTEAF TRBJ1-1 TRBV3-1
ASSYGNSLSGYNSPLH TRBJ1-6 TRBV6-5
SARISGVGGEKLF TRBJ1-4 TRBV20-1
ASSLWTTQETQY TRBJ2-5 TRBV5-1
ASSPWDRSTVGYT TRBJ1-2 TRBV3-1
ASSQASGGYNEQF TRBJ2-1 TRBV4-3
AISEQQGTYGYT TRBJ1-2 TRBV10-3
ASSYMRGGYT TRBJ1-2 TRBV2
ASTRTGSGSYEQY TRBJ2-7 TRBV7-2
ASSPPRQWGYT TRBJ1-2 TRBV6-2/TRBV6-3
ASSLEPSGRGAVGELF TRBJ2-2 TRBV7-2
ASSLGPRGAQETQY TRBJ2-5 TRBV5-4
ASSRRDGTEAF TRBJ1-1 TRBV12-3/TRBV12-4
ASSRDLGYGYT TRBJ1-2 TRBV12-3/TRBV12-4
ASSLGSAHGNTEAF TRBJ1-1 TRBV5-1
ASSPFRRDRVFREQF TRBJ2-1 TRBV5-4
ASRFSGLGVSANEKLF TRBJ1-4 TRBV6-5
ASSWEASGGPATQY TRBJ2-5 TRBV12-3/TRBV12-4